Detailed here is one T cell receptor beta chain. Its antigen is currently unknown. This specimen belongs to a study of graft-versus-host responses after intestinal transplantation. Study context: Induction with anti-thymocyte globulin, then tacrolimus and steroids for around three years, was given to all recipients. Findings and limits, study-wide: Within allografts, high graft-versus-host to host-versus-graft clonal ratios were seen among patients with graft-donor T cell macrochimerism.

Germline CDR1 MNHNS, CDR2 SASEGT. V lost 8 bases, J lost 1 base, and 10 bases stayed unmatched. CDR3 length: 15 residues. TCRdb's copy holds only in-frame clones and misses some; the assay was immunoSEQ multiplex PCR. The sample has 33,000 or so clones; around 96% are singletons. The V call is TRBV6-1, the J call TRBJ1-1; 7 bases line up with TRBD1. This specimen was PBMCs, taken 16 days after intestinal transplant. The TCR originated in a human patient who received an intestinal transplant, so some T cells may come from the graft donor. CDR3 sequence: CASPEGEGANTEAFF. CDR3 bases: TGTGCCAGCCCCGAAGGGGAGGGGGCGAACACTGAAGCTTTCTTT.